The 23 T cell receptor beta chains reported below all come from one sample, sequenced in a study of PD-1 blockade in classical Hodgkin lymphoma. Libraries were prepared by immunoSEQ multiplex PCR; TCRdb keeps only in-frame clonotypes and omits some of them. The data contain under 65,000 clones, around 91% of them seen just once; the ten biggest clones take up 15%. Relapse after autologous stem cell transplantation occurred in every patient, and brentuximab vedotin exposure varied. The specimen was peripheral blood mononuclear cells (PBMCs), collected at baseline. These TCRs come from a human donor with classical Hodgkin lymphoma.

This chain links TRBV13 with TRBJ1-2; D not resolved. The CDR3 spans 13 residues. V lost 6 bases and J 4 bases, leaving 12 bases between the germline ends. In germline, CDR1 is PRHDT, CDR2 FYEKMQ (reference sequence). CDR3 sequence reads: CASRPGDRYGYTF. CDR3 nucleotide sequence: TGTGCCAGCAGACCCGGTGATCGCTATGGCTACACCTTC.

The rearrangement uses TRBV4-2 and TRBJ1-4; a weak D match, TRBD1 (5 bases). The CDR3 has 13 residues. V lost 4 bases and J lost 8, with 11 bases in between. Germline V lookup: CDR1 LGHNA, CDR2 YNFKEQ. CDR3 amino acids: CASSPTGGEKLFF. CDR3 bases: TGTGCCAGCAGCCCCACAGGTGGAGAAAAACTGTTTTTT.

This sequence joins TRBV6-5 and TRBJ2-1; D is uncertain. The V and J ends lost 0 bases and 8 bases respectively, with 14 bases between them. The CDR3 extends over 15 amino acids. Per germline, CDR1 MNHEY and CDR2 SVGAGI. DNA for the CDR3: TGTGCCAGCAGTTACTCTTCCGGAGTCGTGGATGAGCAGTTCTTC. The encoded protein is CASSYSSGVVDEQFF.

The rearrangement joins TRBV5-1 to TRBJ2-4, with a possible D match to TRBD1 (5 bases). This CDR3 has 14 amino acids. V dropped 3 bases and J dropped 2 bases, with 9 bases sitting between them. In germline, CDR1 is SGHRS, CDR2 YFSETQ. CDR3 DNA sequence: TGCGCCAGCAGCTCCGACAGTCCCAAAAACATTCAGTACTTC. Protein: CASSSDSPKNIQYF.

The chain's CDR3 is CSVEDQGVGYF. The CDR3, as DNA: TGCAGCGTTGAAGATCAAGGGGTGGGGTACTTC. The J gene is TRBJ2-7, the V gene TRBV29-1; D is perhaps TRBD1 (5 bases). The ends were cut back, 0 bases at V and 12 bases at J, with 12 bases in the middle. The CDR3 is 11 residues long. CDR1 SQVTM and CDR2 ANQGSEA come from the germline V gene.

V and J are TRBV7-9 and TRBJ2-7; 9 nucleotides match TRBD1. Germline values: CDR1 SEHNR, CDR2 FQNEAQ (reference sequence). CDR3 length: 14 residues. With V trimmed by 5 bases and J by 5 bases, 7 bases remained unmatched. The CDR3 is CASSRGQGRDEQYF. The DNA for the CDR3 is TGTGCCAGCAGCCGGGGACAGGGTAGGGACGAGCAGTACTTC.

This chain's CDR3 is CAIGFGDGYTF. The DNA of the CDR3 is TGTGCCATAGGGTTTGGGGATGGCTACACCTTC. V gene TRBV6-6 combines with J gene TRBJ1-2; D unclear. V shed 10 bases and J shed 6 bases, with 12 bases lying between them. Per the germline V gene, CDR1 is MNHNY and CDR2 is SVGAGI (reference sequence). The CDR3 loop spans 11 amino acids.

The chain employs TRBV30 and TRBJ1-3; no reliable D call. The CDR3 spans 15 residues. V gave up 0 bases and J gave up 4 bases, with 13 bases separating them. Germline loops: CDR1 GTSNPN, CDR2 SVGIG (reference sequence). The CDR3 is CAWSVSRSSGNTIYF. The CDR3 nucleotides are TGTGCCTGGAGTGTTAGTCGTAGCTCGGGAAACACCATATATTTT.

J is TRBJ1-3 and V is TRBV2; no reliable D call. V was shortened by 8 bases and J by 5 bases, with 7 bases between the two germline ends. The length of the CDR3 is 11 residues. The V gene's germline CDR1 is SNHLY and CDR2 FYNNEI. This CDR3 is CASLVRNTIYF. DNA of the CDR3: TGTGCCAGCCTAGTCCGAAACACCATATATTTT.

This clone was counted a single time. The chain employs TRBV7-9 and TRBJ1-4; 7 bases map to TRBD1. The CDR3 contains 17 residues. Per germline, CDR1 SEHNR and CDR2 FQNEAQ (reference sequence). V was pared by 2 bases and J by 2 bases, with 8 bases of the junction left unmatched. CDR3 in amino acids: CASSLWIGGATNEKLFF. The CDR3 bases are TGTGCCAGCAGCTTATGGATAGGGGGCGCCACTAATGAAAAACTGTTTTTT.

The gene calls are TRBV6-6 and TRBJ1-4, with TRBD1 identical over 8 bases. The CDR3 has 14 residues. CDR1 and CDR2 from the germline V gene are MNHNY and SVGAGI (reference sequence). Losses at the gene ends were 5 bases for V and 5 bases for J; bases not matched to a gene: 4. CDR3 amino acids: CASSTPGGNEKLFF. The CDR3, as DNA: TGTGCCAGCAGTACCCCAGGGGGCAATGAAAAACTGTTTTTT.

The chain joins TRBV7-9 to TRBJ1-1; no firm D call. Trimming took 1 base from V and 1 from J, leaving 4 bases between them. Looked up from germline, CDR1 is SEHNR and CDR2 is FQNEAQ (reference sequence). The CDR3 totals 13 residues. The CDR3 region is CASSLGENTEAFF. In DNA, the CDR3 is TGTGCCAGCAGCTTAGGTGAGAACACTGAAGCTTTCTTT.

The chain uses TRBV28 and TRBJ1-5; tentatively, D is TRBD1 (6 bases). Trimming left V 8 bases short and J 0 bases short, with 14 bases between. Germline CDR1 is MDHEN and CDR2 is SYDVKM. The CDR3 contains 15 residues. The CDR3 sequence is CASEDSTYSNQPQHF. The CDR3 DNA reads TGTGCCAGCGAGGACAGTACATATAGCAATCAGCCCCAGCATTTT.

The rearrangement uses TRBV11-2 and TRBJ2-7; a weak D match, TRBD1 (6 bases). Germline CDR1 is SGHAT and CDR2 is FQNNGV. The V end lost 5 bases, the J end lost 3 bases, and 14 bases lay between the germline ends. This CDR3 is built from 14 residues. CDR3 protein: CASSQLTGNYEQYF. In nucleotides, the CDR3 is TGTGCCAGCAGCCAACTCACAGGGAACTACGAGCAGTACTTC.

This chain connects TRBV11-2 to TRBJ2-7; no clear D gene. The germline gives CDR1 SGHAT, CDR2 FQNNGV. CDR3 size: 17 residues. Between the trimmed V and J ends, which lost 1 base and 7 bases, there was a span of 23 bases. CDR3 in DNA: TGTGCCAGCAGCTTAGTCAGAGGCAGGCGGTCGTTCAGGGAGCAGTACTTC. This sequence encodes CASSLVRGRRSFREQYF.

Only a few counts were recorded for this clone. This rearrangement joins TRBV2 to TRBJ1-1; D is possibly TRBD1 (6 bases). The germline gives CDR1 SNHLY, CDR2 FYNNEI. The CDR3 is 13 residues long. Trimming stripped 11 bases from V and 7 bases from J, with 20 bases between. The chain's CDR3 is CAPRTAQGGEAFF. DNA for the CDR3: TGTGCCCCCAGGACAGCCCAGGGAGGTGAAGCTTTCTTT.

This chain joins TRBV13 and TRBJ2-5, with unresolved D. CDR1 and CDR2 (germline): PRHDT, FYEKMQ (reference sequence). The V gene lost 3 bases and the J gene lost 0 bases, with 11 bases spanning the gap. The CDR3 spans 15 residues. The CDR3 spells CASSFRTQYQETQYF. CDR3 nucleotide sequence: TGTGCCAGCAGCTTCCGGACCCAGTACCAAGAGACCCAGTACTTC.

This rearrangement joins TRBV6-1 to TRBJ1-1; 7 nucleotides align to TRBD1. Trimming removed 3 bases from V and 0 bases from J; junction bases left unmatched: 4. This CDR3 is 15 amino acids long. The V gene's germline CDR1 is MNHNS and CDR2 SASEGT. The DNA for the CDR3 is TGTGCCAGCAGTGAGACGACAGGGATGAACACTGAAGCTTTCTTT. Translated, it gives CASSETTGMNTEAFF.

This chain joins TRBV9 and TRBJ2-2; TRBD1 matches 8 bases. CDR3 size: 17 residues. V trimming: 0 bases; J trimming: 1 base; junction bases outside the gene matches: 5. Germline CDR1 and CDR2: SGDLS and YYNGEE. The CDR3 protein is CASSVVPGQGNTGELFF. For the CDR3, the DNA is TGTGCCAGCAGCGTAGTCCCCGGACAGGGGAACACCGGGGAGCTGTTTTTT. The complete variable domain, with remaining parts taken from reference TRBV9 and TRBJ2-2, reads DSGVTQTPKHLITATGQRVTLRCSPRSGDLSVYWYQQSLDQGLQFLIQYYNGEERAKGNILERFSAQQFPDLHSELNLSSLELGDSALYFCASSVVPGQGNTGELFFGEGSRLTVL.

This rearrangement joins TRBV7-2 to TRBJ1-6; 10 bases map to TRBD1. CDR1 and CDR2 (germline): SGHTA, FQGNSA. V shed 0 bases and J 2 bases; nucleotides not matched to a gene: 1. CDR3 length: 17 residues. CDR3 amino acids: CASSLAGTGAYNSPLHF. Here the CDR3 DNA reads TGTGCCAGCAGCTTAGCGGGGACAGGGGCCTATAATTCACCCCTCCACTTT. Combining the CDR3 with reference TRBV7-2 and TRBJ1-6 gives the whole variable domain GAGVSQSPSNKVTEKGKDVELRCDPISGHTALYWYRQSLGQGLEFLIYFQGNSAPDKSGLPSDRFSAERTGGSVSTLTIQRTQQEDSAVYLCASSLAGTGAYNSPLHFGNGTRLTVT.

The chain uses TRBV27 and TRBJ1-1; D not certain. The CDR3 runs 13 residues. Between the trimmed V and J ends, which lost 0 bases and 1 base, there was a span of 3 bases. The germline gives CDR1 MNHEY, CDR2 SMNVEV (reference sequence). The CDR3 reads CASSLSKNTEAFF. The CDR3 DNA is TGTGCCAGCAGTTTATCCAAGAACACTGAAGCTTTCTTT.

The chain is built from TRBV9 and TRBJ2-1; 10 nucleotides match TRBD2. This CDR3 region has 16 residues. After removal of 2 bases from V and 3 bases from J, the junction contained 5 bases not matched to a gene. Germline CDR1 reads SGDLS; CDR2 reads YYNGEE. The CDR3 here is CASSVSSGGVYNEQFF. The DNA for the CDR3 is TGTGCCAGCAGCGTTTCCAGCGGGGGGGTCTACAATGAGCAGTTCTTC.

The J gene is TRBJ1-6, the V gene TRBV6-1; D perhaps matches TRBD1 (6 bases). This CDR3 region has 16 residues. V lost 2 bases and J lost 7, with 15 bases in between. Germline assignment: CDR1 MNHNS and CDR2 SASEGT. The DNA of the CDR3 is TGTGCCAGCAGTGAAAAGGGATCGGGGGGCAATTCACCCCTCCACTTT. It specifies CASSEKGSGGNSPLHF.